A selection of T cell receptor beta chains follows, all from one sample in a study of cytomegalovirus exposure and HLA in healthy donors. The repertoire was sequenced with immunoSEQ multiplex PCR; TCRdb's copy has only in-frame clones and lacks some. The sample lists about 260,000 clones; roughly 88% were seen once. Sequencing input: PBMCs. The origin of the receptors is a woman in her 30s in good health and CMV-seronegative. The CDR3 runs from the conserved cysteine through the conserved F or W. D genes are given only for firm matches. Rows may omit the clone size; those that give it use once, few, many or a size class.

v_gene: TRBV19
abundance: -
j_gene: TRBJ2-1
d_gene: TRBD2
CDR3aa: CASNPGLAGAVNYNEQFF
CDR3nt: TGTGCCAGTAACCCGGGGCTAGCGGGAGCTGTTAACTACAATGAGCAGTTCTTC

v_gene: TRBV30
abundance: -
j_gene: TRBJ1-2
d_gene: TRBD1
CDR3aa: CAWSVRVQGASSGYTF
CDR3nt: TGTGCCTGGAGTGTACGAGTCCAGGGGGCTAGTTCTGGCTACACCTTC

v_gene: TRBV27
abundance: -
j_gene: TRBJ2-2
d_gene: -
CDR3aa: CASSLMGSTGELFF
CDR3nt: TGTGCCAGCAGTTTGATGGGAAGCACCGGGGAGCTGTTTTTT

v_gene: TRBV25-1
abundance: -
j_gene: TRBJ1-2
d_gene: -
CDR3aa: CASTSAGQGYGYTF
CDR3nt: TGTGCCAGCACTTCGGCCGGCCAGGGCTATGGCTACACCTTC

v_gene: TRBV7-8
abundance: -
j_gene: TRBJ2-2
d_gene: TRBD2
CDR3aa: CASSLINRGLAGIGELFF
CDR3nt: TGTGCCAGCAGCTTAATAAACAGGGGACTAGCGGGAATCGGGGAGCTGTTTTTT

v_gene: TRBV9
abundance: -
j_gene: TRBJ2-1
d_gene: TRBD2
CDR3aa: CASSSGRASNEQFF
CDR3nt: TGTGCCAGCAGTAGCGGGAGGGCCTCAAATGAGCAGTTCTTC

v_gene: TRBV9
abundance: -
j_gene: TRBJ2-1
d_gene: -
CDR3aa: CASSATTSSYNEQFF
CDR3nt: TGTGCCAGCAGCGCCACTACGAGCTCCTACAATGAGCAGTTCTTC

v_gene: TRBV6-5
abundance: -
j_gene: TRBJ2-7
d_gene: -
CDR3aa: CASSYPRDNYEQYF
CDR3nt: TGTGCCAGCAGTTACCCCCGGGACAACTACGAGCAGTACTTC

v_gene: TRBV4-3
abundance: once
j_gene: TRBJ2-1
d_gene: -
CDR3aa: CASSKTFGGMDEQFF
CDR3nt: TGCGCCAGCAGCAAAACGTTTGGGGGAATGGATGAGCAGTTCTTC

v_gene: TRBV28
abundance: few
j_gene: TRBJ2-1
d_gene: -
CDR3aa: CASSPTDEQFF
CDR3nt: TGTGCCAGCAGTCCCACGGATGAGCAGTTCTTC

v_gene: TRBV6-5
abundance: -
j_gene: TRBJ2-1
d_gene: TRBD2
CDR3aa: CASSLTSGSLDEQFF
CDR3nt: TGTGCCAGCAGCCTCACTAGCGGGAGTCTCGATGAGCAGTTCTTC

v_gene: TRBV5-1
abundance: -
j_gene: TRBJ2-1
d_gene: -
CDR3aa: CASRPATWDSYNEQFF
CDR3nt: TGCGCCAGCCGCCCCGCGACATGGGACTCCTACAATGAGCAGTTCTTC

v_gene: TRBV28
abundance: -
j_gene: TRBJ1-4
d_gene: -
CDR3aa: CATGGRNEKLFF
CDR3nt: TGTGCCACCGGGGGCCGTAATGAAAAACTGTTTTTT

v_gene: TRBV19
abundance: -
j_gene: TRBJ2-7
d_gene: -
CDR3aa: CASKESSYEQYF
CDR3nt: TGTGCCAGTAAAGAAAGCTCCTACGAGCAGTACTTC

v_gene: TRBV7-3
abundance: -
j_gene: TRBJ2-4
d_gene: -
CDR3aa: CASSPPRQRLLAKNIQYF
CDR3nt: TGTGCCAGCAGCCCCCCAAGACAACGGTTATTAGCCAAAAACATTCAGTACTTC

v_gene: TRBV27
abundance: -
j_gene: TRBJ2-7
d_gene: -
CDR3aa: CASSLGVGYEQYF
CDR3nt: TGTGCCAGCAGTTTAGGCGTCGGTTACGAGCAGTACTTC

v_gene: TRBV18
abundance: few
j_gene: TRBJ2-5
d_gene: -
CDR3aa: CASSFQETQYF
CDR3nt: TGTGCCAGCTCATTCCAAGAGACCCAGTACTTC

v_gene: TRBV7-7
abundance: few
j_gene: TRBJ2-2
d_gene: -
CDR3aa: CASSLDYRGANTGELFF
CDR3nt: TGTGCCAGCAGCTTAGATTACCGGGGAGCTAACACCGGGGAGCTGTTTTTT

v_gene: TRBV7-9
abundance: once
j_gene: TRBJ2-7
d_gene: -
CDR3aa: CASSYDSTIYEQYF
CDR3nt: TGTGCCAGCAGCTACGACTCGACAATCTACGAGCAGTACTTC

v_gene: TRBV6-1
abundance: -
j_gene: TRBJ1-2
d_gene: TRBD1
CDR3aa: CASSELRRGGQGRGYTF
CDR3nt: TGTGCCAGCAGTGAATTGCGTAGGGGGGGACAGGGGAGAGGCTACACCTTC

v_gene: TRBV29-1
abundance: once
j_gene: TRBJ1-2
d_gene: -
CDR3aa: CSVESRSLDGYTF
CDR3nt: TGCAGCGTTGAGAGTCGGTCCCTGGATGGCTACACCTTC

v_gene: TRBV27
abundance: -
j_gene: TRBJ1-4
d_gene: -
CDR3aa: CASSGTVNEKLFF
CDR3nt: TGTGCCAGCAGTGGGACCGTAAATGAAAAACTGTTTTTT

v_gene: TRBV29-1
abundance: -
j_gene: TRBJ2-1
d_gene: TRBD2
CDR3aa: CSAEAGLNNEQFF
CDR3nt: TGCAGCGCAGAAGCGGGACTTAACAATGAGCAGTTCTTC

v_gene: TRBV6-5
abundance: once
j_gene: TRBJ2-1
d_gene: -
CDR3aa: CASSSLVARNEQFF
CDR3nt: TGTGCCAGCAGTTCCCTAGTCGCTCGCAATGAGCAGTTCTTC

v_gene: TRBV27
abundance: -
j_gene: TRBJ2-1
d_gene: -
CDR3aa: CASSLSAGPYNEQFF
CDR3nt: TGTGCCAGCAGTTTATCGGCCGGCCCCTACAATGAGCAGTTCTTC

v_gene: TRBV28
abundance: -
j_gene: TRBJ2-7
d_gene: -
CDR3aa: CASSLGTYEQYF
CDR3nt: TGTGCCAGCAGTTTAGGGACCTACGAGCAGTACTTC

v_gene: TRBV28
abundance: -
j_gene: TRBJ1-2
d_gene: -
CDR3aa: CASSFGGSYGYTF
CDR3nt: TGTGCCAGCAGTTTTGGGGGGAGCTATGGCTACACCTTC

v_gene: TRBV6-5
abundance: -
j_gene: TRBJ2-2
d_gene: -
CDR3aa: CASIKDSYTGELFF
CDR3nt: TGTGCCAGTATTAAGGACAGTTACACCGGGGAGCTGTTTTTT

v_gene: TRBV29-1
abundance: -
j_gene: TRBJ1-1
d_gene: TRBD1
CDR3aa: CSVGKDRGAVDTEAFF
CDR3nt: TGCAGCGTTGGGAAAGACAGGGGCGCTGTGGACACTGAAGCTTTCTTT

v_gene: TRBV13
abundance: -
j_gene: TRBJ2-1
d_gene: -
CDR3aa: CASSYPGLPLSGGNEQFF
CDR3nt: TGTGCCAGCAGCTATCCGGGACTCCCTCTGTCGGGTGGGAATGAGCAGTTCTTC

v_gene: TRBV29-1
abundance: -
j_gene: TRBJ2-7
d_gene: -
CDR3aa: CSVEDDGRTYEQYF
CDR3nt: TGCAGCGTTGAAGATGACGGGAGAACCTACGAGCAGTACTTC

v_gene: TRBV27
abundance: -
j_gene: TRBJ1-2
d_gene: TRBD1
CDR3aa: CASSFGTGFLYGYTF
CDR3nt: TGTGCCAGCAGTTTTGGGACAGGGTTCCTCTATGGCTACACCTTC

v_gene: TRBV5-6
abundance: once
j_gene: TRBJ2-1
d_gene: TRBD2
CDR3aa: CASSPGLAGAHEQFF
CDR3nt: TGTGCCAGCAGCCCGGGACTAGCGGGAGCGCATGAGCAGTTCTTC

v_gene: TRBV11-2
abundance: -
j_gene: TRBJ2-7
d_gene: -
CDR3aa: CASSQVYEQYF
CDR3nt: TGTGCCAGCAGCCAGGTCTACGAGCAGTACTTC

v_gene: TRBV19
abundance: few
j_gene: TRBJ2-7
d_gene: -
CDR3aa: CASSWGLGPTSHEQYF
CDR3nt: TGTGCCAGTAGCTGGGGGCTGGGACCGACGAGCCACGAGCAGTACTTC

v_gene: TRBV28
abundance: -
j_gene: TRBJ1-5
d_gene: -
CDR3aa: CASSQIGGGNNQPQHF
CDR3nt: TGTGCCAGCAGCCAAATAGGGGGGGGGAACAATCAGCCCCAGCATTTT

v_gene: TRBV25-1
abundance: -
j_gene: TRBJ2-5
d_gene: -
CDR3aa: CASSPGFQQYF
CDR3nt: TGTGCCAGCAGCCCAGGGTTCCAGCAGTACTTC

v_gene: TRBV7-2
abundance: -
j_gene: TRBJ1-1
d_gene: -
CDR3aa: CASSLARRNTEAFF
CDR3nt: TGTGCCAGCAGCTTAGCCAGGAGGAACACTGAAGCTTTCTTT

v_gene: TRBV6-4
abundance: -
j_gene: TRBJ1-1
d_gene: -
CDR3aa: CASSDSPQGRVGTEAFF
CDR3nt: TGTGCCAGCAGTGACTCGCCCCAGGGGAGAGTGGGCACTGAAGCTTTCTTT

v_gene: TRBV18
abundance: once
j_gene: TRBJ2-7
d_gene: TRBD1
CDR3aa: CASSSGTGTNEQYF
CDR3nt: TGTGCCAGCTCATCCGGGACAGGGACAAACGAGCAGTACTTC

v_gene: TRBV6-1
abundance: -
j_gene: TRBJ2-7
d_gene: TRBD1
CDR3aa: CASSKAPGGRNTYEQYF
CDR3nt: TGTGCCAGCAGTAAAGCCCCAGGGGGCCGCAACACCTACGAGCAGTACTTC

v_gene: TRBV4-2
abundance: -
j_gene: TRBJ2-7
d_gene: TRBD2
CDR3aa: CASSQLSGTSGHYEQYF
CDR3nt: TGTGCCAGCAGCCAACTATCCGGGACTAGCGGGCACTACGAGCAGTACTTC

v_gene: TRBV6-6
abundance: -
j_gene: TRBJ2-3
d_gene: TRBD1
CDR3aa: CASSWTGTSTDTQYF
CDR3nt: TGTGCCAGCAGTTGGACAGGGACTAGCACAGATACGCAGTATTTT

v_gene: TRBV28
abundance: -
j_gene: TRBJ2-7
d_gene: TRBD2
CDR3aa: CASSFLLAGVSYEQYF
CDR3nt: TGTGCCAGCAGTTTTCTTCTAGCGGGAGTATCCTACGAGCAGTACTTC

v_gene: TRBV30
abundance: -
j_gene: TRBJ2-5
d_gene: -
CDR3aa: CAWSVRTETQYF
CDR3nt: TGTGCCTGGAGTGTAAGGACAGAGACCCAGTACTTC

v_gene: TRBV6-6
abundance: -
j_gene: TRBJ2-7
d_gene: -
CDR3aa: CASLGASYEQYF
CDR3nt: TGTGCCAGCCTGGGGGCCTCCTACGAGCAGTACTTC

v_gene: TRBV11-2
abundance: -
j_gene: TRBJ2-7
d_gene: TRBD2
CDR3aa: CASSLAPSGYEQYF
CDR3nt: TGTGCCAGCAGCTTAGCCCCTAGCGGATACGAGCAGTACTTC

v_gene: TRBV5-1
abundance: -
j_gene: TRBJ2-3
d_gene: -
CDR3aa: CASSAFGGGATDTQYF
CDR3nt: TGCGCCAGCAGCGCCTTCGGCGGGGGCGCAACAGATACGCAGTATTTT

v_gene: TRBV30
abundance: -
j_gene: TRBJ2-3
d_gene: TRBD1
CDR3aa: CARGYFGQGNTDTQYF
CDR3nt: TGTGCGCGAGGGTATTTTGGACAGGGGAACACAGATACGCAGTATTTT

v_gene: TRBV11-3
abundance: -
j_gene: TRBJ2-7
d_gene: -
CDR3aa: CASRRDGSYEQYF
CDR3nt: TGTGCCAGCAGACGGGACGGCTCCTACGAGCAGTACTTC

v_gene: TRBV29-1
abundance: once
j_gene: TRBJ2-7
d_gene: -
CDR3aa: CSVELGHTYEQYF
CDR3nt: TGCAGCGTTGAACTGGGCCACACCTACGAGCAGTACTTC

v_gene: TRBV25-1
abundance: few
j_gene: TRBJ2-1
d_gene: -
CDR3aa: CASSEGAEQFF
CDR3nt: TGTGCCAGCAGTGAAGGGGCAGAGCAGTTCTTC

v_gene: TRBV4-3
abundance: -
j_gene: TRBJ2-7
d_gene: TRBD1
CDR3aa: CASSQDRGQGPESYSYEQYF
CDR3nt: TGCGCCAGCAGCCAAGATCGAGGACAGGGACCAGAATCCTACTCCTACGAGCAGTACTTC

v_gene: TRBV11-2
abundance: -
j_gene: TRBJ1-1
d_gene: -
CDR3aa: CASSLIPGNTEAFF
CDR3nt: TGTGCCAGCAGCTTAATCCCGGGAAACACTGAAGCTTTCTTT

v_gene: TRBV15
abundance: -
j_gene: TRBJ2-1
d_gene: -
CDR3aa: CATSRYMREEDEQFF
CDR3nt: TGTGCCACCAGCAGGTATATGAGGGAAGAGGATGAGCAGTTCTTC

v_gene: TRBV30
abundance: -
j_gene: TRBJ2-5
d_gene: -
CDR3aa: CAWSVSLVQETQYF
CDR3nt: TGTGCCTGGAGTGTATCCCTGGTACAAGAGACCCAGTACTTC

v_gene: TRBV7-9
abundance: -
j_gene: TRBJ2-3
d_gene: -
CDR3aa: CASSLARTRPDTQYF
CDR3nt: TGTGCCAGCAGCTTAGCCCGGACCAGGCCAGATACGCAGTATTTT

v_gene: TRBV2
abundance: -
j_gene: TRBJ1-1
d_gene: -
CDR3aa: CASRAGNTEAFF
CDR3nt: TGTGCCAGCAGGGCAGGGAACACTGAAGCTTTCTTT